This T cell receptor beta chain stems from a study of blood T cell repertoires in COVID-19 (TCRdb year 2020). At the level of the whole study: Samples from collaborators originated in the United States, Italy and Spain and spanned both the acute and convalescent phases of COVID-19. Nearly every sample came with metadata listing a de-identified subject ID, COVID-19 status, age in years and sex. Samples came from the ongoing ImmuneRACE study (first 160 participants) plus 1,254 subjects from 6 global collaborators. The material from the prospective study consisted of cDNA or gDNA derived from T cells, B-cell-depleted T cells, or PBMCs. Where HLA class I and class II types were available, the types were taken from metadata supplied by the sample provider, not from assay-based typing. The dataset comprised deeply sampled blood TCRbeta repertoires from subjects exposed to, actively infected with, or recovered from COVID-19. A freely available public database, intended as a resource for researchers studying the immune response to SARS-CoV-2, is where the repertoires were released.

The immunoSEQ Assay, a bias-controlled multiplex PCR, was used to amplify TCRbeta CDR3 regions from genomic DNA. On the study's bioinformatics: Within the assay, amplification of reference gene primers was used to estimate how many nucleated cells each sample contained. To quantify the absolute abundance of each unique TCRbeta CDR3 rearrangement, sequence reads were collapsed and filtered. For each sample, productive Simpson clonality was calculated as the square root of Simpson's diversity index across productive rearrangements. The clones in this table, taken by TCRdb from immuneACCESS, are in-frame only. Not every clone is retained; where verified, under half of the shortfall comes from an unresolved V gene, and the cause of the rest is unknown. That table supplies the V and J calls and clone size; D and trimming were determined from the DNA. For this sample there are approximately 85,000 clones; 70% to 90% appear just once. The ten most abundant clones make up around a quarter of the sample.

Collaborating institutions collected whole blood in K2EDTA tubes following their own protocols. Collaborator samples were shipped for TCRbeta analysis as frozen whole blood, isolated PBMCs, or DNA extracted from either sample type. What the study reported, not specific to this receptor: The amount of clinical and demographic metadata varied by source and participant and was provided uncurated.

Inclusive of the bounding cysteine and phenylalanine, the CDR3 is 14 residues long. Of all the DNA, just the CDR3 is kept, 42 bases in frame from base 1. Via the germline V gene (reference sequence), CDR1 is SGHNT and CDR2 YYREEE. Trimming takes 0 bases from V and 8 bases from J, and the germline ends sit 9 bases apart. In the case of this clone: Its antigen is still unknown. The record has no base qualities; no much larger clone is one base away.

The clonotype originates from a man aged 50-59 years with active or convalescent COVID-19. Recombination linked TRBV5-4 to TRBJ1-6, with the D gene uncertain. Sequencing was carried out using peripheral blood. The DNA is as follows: TGTGCCAGCAGCTTGGGTAACGGGTATTCACCCCTCCACTTT. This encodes CASSLGNGYSPLHF.